A selection of T cell receptor beta chains follows, all from one sample in a study of OX40 agonist ivuxolimab in advanced cancers. Data came from immunoSEQ multiplex PCR; TCRdb stores just in-frame clones and leaves some out. This sample carries about 55,000 clones, roughly 86% of them seen once, and the ten largest clones take roughly 15%. Specimen: CD4+ or CD8+ T cells sorted from blood, collected in a trial of the OX40 agonist ivuxolimab. The receptors derive from an adult with an advanced solid tumor such as melanoma, head and neck, liver or kidney cancer. The CDR3 runs from the conserved cysteine through the conserved F or W. D genes are given only for firm matches. Clone size is shown for a subset of rows, as once, few, many or a class of expanded clone.

clone_size | j_call | cdr3_length | v_call | d_call | cdr3_nt | cdr3_aa
few | TRBJ2-7 | 13 | TRBV15 | - | TGTGCCACCAGCAGAGATTTTCCCGGGGTACGGTACTTC | CATSRDFPGVRYF
once | TRBJ2-7 | 12 | TRBV6-1 | - | TGTGCCAGCCTCAGGGCGCCGAGGGAGCAGTACTTC | CASLRAPREQYF
- | TRBJ1-3 | 15 | TRBV6-5 | - | TGTGCCAGCAGCTACGGAACCTACTCTGGAAACACCATATATTTT | CASSYGTYSGNTIYF
- | TRBJ2-3 | 16 | TRBV6-6 | TRBD2 | TGTGCCAGCAGAGATCCTAGCGGATGGAGCACAGATACGCAGTATTTT | CASRDPSGWSTDTQYF
- | TRBJ2-3 | 15 | TRBV25-1 | - | TGTGCCAGCAGTCGCGGGACAGCCGAGACAGATACGCAGTATTTT | CASSRGTAETDTQYF
- | TRBJ1-2 | 15 | TRBV5-1 | - | TGCGCCAGCAGCTTGACTTCAAACCCGGACTATGGCTACGCCTTC | CASSLTSNPDYGYAF
- | TRBJ2-2 | 15 | TRBV5-1 | TRBD1 | TGCGCCAGCAGCGGGGACAGTCGAGCGGCCGGGGAGCTGTTTTTT | CASSGDSRAAGELFF
- | TRBJ2-2 | 15 | TRBV25-1 | - | TGTGCCAGCAGTGACGGGCCAGGGCGCACCGGGGAGCTGTTTTTT | CASSDGPGRTGELFF
few | TRBJ1-1 | 12 | TRBV29-1 | - | TGCAGCGTTCACATAGGGGGGACTGAAGCTTTCTTT | CSVHIGGTEAFF
- | TRBJ1-5 | 16 | TRBV19 | TRBD1 | TGTGCCAGTAGTATTCGACAGGGAATGGGCAATCAGCCCCAGCATTTT | CASSIRQGMGNQPQHF
- | TRBJ2-7 | 16 | TRBV14 | - | TGTGCCAGCAGTCGGGGTGGAGGAGTTCGGTCTAACGAGCAGTACTTC | CASSRGGGVRSNEQYF
- | TRBJ1-2 | 13 | TRBV5-1 | - | TGCGCCAGCAGCTTGGTGGGGAGCTATGGCTACACCTTC | CASSLVGSYGYTF
- | TRBJ2-1 | 12 | TRBV28 | - | TGTGCCAGCAGTTCTAGTGTTAATGAGCAGTTCTTC | CASSSSVNEQFF
- | TRBJ2-7 | 15 | TRBV6-5 | - | TGTGCCAGCAGCCCCGCCGGGACCGGAGCGAGAGAGCAGTACTTC | CASSPAGTGAREQYF
- | TRBJ1-1 | 15 | TRBV18 | TRBD1 | TGTGCCAGCTCACCACCGACAGGGGGTACGGCTGAAGCTTTCTTT | CASSPPTGGTAEAFF
- | TRBJ1-1 | 14 | TRBV18 | - | TGTGCCAGCTCACCACAGGGGGGCTACACTGAAGCTTTCTTT | CASSPQGGYTEAFF
- | TRBJ1-2 | 11 | TRBV6-6 | - | TGTGCCACCCGGGGGGGCGGCGGCTACACCTTC | CATRGGGGYTF
- | TRBJ2-1 | 13 | TRBV18 | - | TGTGCCAGCTCACCACAGACCTACAATGAGCAGTTCTTC | CASSPQTYNEQFF
- | TRBJ2-7 | 15 | TRBV29-1 | TRBD1 | TGCAGCGTTGAGAAGGGGACAGGGCGAGTTTACGAGCAGTACTTC | CSVEKGTGRVYEQYF
- | TRBJ1-4 | 12 | TRBV11-2 | - | TGTGCCAGCAGCTTAGTTTCTCGAGGACTGTTTTTT | CASSLVSRGLFF
- | TRBJ1-2 | 14 | TRBV2 | - | TGTGCCAGCAGATACAGCGGTTCTAACTATGGCTACACCTTC | CASRYSGSNYGYTF
- | TRBJ2-7 | 13 | TRBV2 | TRBD1 | TGTGCCAGCACGGGACAGGTTTTAAGCGAGCAGTACTTC | CASTGQVLSEQYF
- | TRBJ1-5 | 15 | TRBV19 | TRBD1 | TGTGCCAGTAGTATAGGGGGACAGACCTACCAGCCCCAGCATTTT | CASSIGGQTYQPQHF
- | TRBJ1-1 | 14 | TRBV2 | - | TGTGCCAGCAGGATACAGATGATGAACACTGAAGCTTTCTTT | CASRIQMMNTEAFF
- | TRBJ2-1 | 11 | TRBV20-1 | - | TGCAGTGCTAGAGATCGGGAGAAGCAGTTCTTC | CSARDREKQFF
few | TRBJ1-5 | 14 | TRBV27 | TRBD1 | TGTGCCAGCAGTTTGACAGGGAATTATCAGCCCCAGCATTTT | CASSLTGNYQPQHF
- | TRBJ1-3 | 15 | TRBV9 | - | TGTGCCAGCAGCGTAGCTTCGAACCAAGGGCAAACCATATATTTT | CASSVASNQGQTIYF
- | TRBJ1-1 | 13 | TRBV7-2 | - | TGTGCCAGCAGCTTAGCATTCAGGAATGAAGCTTTCTTT | CASSLAFRNEAFF
once | TRBJ2-1 | 15 | TRBV15 | TRBD2 | TGTGCCACCAGCGAACTAGCGGACCGGAATAATGAGCAGTTCTTC | CATSELADRNNEQFF
- | TRBJ2-1 | 15 | TRBV6-5 | TRBD2 | TGTGCCAGCAGGAAAAAGCGGGAGAAAGCGGGTGAGCAGTTCTTC | CASRKKREKAGEQFF
- | TRBJ2-6 | 17 | TRBV2 | TRBD1 | TGTGCCAGCAGAGACCGGACAGGGATCTCTGGGGCCAACGTCCTGACTTTC | CASRDRTGISGANVLTF
few | TRBJ2-7 | 14 | TRBV6-6 | - | TGTGCCAGCAGTTACGCGTCAGGGGCATGGGAGCAGTACTTC | CASSYASGAWEQYF
- | TRBJ2-7 | 15 | TRBV7-9 | TRBD2 | TGTGCCAGCAGCGAACCGGGACTAGCGGACTACGAGCAGTACTTC | CASSEPGLADYEQYF
- | TRBJ2-2 | 13 | TRBV21-1 | - | TGTGCCAGCTCCGACACGAACACCGGGGAGCTGTTTTTT | CASSDTNTGELFF
- | TRBJ2-5 | 16 | TRBV6-5 | TRBD2 | TGTGCCAGCAGTTACTCACCCGGGAGGCAGGGAGAGACCCAGTACTTC | CASSYSPGRQGETQYF
- | TRBJ2-3 | 20 | TRBV27 | TRBD2 | TGTGCCAGCAGTCCCCCGACCTCCACACTAGCGGGAGGAACCACAGATACGCAGTATTTT | CASSPPTSTLAGGTTDTQYF
once | TRBJ1-3 | 13 | TRBV9 | - | TGTGCCAGCAGCGCCGTGCTGGGAAACACCATATATTTT | CASSAVLGNTIYF
- | TRBJ2-7 | 17 | TRBV29-1 | TRBD1 | TGCAGCGTTGAAGGAGCAGTTCCGGGACAGGGGAAGTACGAGCAGTACTTC | CSVEGAVPGQGKYEQYF
- | TRBJ2-1 | 16 | TRBV5-1 | TRBD2 | TGCGCCAGCAGCCCTAGGGTAGCGGGAGTGCGGAATGAGCAGTTCTTC | CASSPRVAGVRNEQFF
- | TRBJ1-1 | 11 | TRBV6-1 | - | TGTGCCAGCAGTGAAAACAGTGAAGCTTTCTTT | CASSENSEAFF
- | TRBJ2-7 | 13 | TRBV10-3 | - | TGTGCCATCAGTGCCGTGACTGGCTACGAGCAGTACTTC | CAISAVTGYEQYF
- | TRBJ1-5 | 15 | TRBV28 | - | TGTGCCAGCTGTGTCTTAGGGCAGGGCAATCAGCCCCAGCATTTT | CASCVLGQGNQPQHF
- | TRBJ2-5 | 14 | TRBV7-6 | - | TGTGCCAGCAGCTTTGGGGCGGGTCAAGAGACCCAGTACTTC | CASSFGAGQETQYF
- | TRBJ2-3 | 11 | TRBV20-1 | - | TGCAGTGCGGGGGCCACAGATACGCAGTATTTT | CSAGATDTQYF
- | TRBJ2-1 | 14 | TRBV7-8 | - | TGTGCCAGCAGCCCACGACTAGGGGGCGGTGAGCAGTTCTTC | CASSPRLGGGEQFF
- | TRBJ1-3 | 15 | TRBV18 | - | TGTGCCAGCTCACCTCTCTCGACAGATGGAAACACCATATATTTT | CASSPLSTDGNTIYF